This T cell receptor beta chain was sequenced in a study of regulatory T cells in long-lasting Graves disease. Study-wide results and limits: Accuracy was possibly reduced by small sample size.

As to time point: newly diagnosed GD, antithyroid drugs for less than 3 months. After RNA was extracted from PBMCs, the TCR library was made from it. Trimming took 5 bases from V and 5 from J, leaving 26 bases between them. The CDR3 is 18 amino acids. CDR1 is SGHAT and CDR2 is FQNNGV in the germline V gene. For TCR beta, libraries came from iRepertoire HTBI primers and Arm-PCR of CDR3 regions. TCRdb used MiXCR to reprocess the multiplex PCR reads, holding one entry per CDR3 protein. The sample has roughly 350,000 distinct CDR3 sequences, around 15% seen once. There are many counts of this clonotype. The target antigen is unknown. The same sample was also studied in work on T cells in Graves' hyperthyroidism and ophthalmopathy.

The receptor was derived from a woman between 18 and 29 years old with Graves disease. This chain joins TRBV11-2 and TRBJ2-3; no firm D call. This specimen was peripheral blood mononuclear cells (PBMCs), taken at new diagnosis, from a patient treated with antithyroid drugs. CDR3 coding DNA: TGTGCCAGCAGCCCTCCTGCTCGGCTAGGGCCACAGAGAGATACGCAGTATTTT. Its translation is CASSPPARLGPQRDTQYF. The full variable domain, its missing parts supplied by reference TRBV11-2 and TRBJ2-3, is EAGVAQSPRYKIIEKRQSVAFWCNPISGHATLYWYQQILGQGPKLLIQFQNNGVVDDSQLPKDRFSAERLKGVDSTLKIQPAKLEDSAVYLCASSPPARLGPQRDTQYFGPGTRLTVL.